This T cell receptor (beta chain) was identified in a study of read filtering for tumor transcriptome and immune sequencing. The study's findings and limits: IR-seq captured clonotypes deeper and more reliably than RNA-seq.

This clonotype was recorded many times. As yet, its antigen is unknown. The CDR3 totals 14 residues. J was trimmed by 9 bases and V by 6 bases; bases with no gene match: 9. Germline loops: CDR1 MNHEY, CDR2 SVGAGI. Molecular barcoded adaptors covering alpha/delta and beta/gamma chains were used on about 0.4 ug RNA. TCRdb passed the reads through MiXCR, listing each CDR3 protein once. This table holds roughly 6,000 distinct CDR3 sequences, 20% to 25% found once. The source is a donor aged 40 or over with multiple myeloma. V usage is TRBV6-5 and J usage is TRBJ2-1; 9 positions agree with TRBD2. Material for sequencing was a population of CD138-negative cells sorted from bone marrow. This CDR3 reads CASSLSGSSLEQFF. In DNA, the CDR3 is TGTGCCAGCAGCCTTAGCGGGAGTTCACTTGAGCAGTTCTTC.